Given below is one TCR beta chain in context. Its target is unknown. Alongside a J-beta primer mix, a sample-barcoded 5' primer served in a second PCR lasting roughly 6 to 11 cycles. The yield of each sample was at least 2.5 million CDR3-containing paired-end reads. MiXCR, applied by TCRdb to the 5' RACE reads, yields one record per CDR3 protein. Of about 290,000 distinct CDR3 sequences listed, 25% to 30% are singletons. This CDR3 region has 14 residues. Germline trimming cut 1 base from V and 8 bases from J; bases unmatched to any gene: 5. In germline, CDR1 is ENHRY, CDR2 SYGVKD. The source of the sample is a study of blood T cells in healthy people across ages. Whole-study results and caveats: Using unsorted PBMCs precluded a conclusive naive versus antigen-experienced comparison. Diversity figures derived from one million T cells were judged to underestimate the true value.

The specimen sequenced was blood. The source is a woman aged 70-85 years in good health. The genes are TRBV10-3 and TRBJ1-2; 9 bases map to TRBD1. The CDR3 DNA sequence: TGTGCCATCAGTGAGTTGGGACAGGGAGGCGGCTACACCTTC. Translation gives CAISELGQGGGYTF.